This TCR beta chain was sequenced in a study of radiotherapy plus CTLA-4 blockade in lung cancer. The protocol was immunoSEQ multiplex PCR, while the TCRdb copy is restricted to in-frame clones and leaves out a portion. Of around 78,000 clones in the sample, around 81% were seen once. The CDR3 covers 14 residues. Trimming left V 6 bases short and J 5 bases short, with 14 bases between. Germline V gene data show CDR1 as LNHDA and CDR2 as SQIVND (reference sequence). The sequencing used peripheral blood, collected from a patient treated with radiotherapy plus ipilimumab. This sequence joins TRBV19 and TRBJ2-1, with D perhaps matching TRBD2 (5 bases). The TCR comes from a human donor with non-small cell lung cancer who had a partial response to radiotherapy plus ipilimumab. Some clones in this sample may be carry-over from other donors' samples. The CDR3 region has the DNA TGTGCCAGTAGCACGCAAGCGGTCCACAATGAGCAGTTCTTC. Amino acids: CASSTQAVHNEQFF.